The 32 T cell receptor beta chains reported below all come from one sample, sequenced in a study of early T cells in non-severe SARS-CoV-2 infection. A single record per CDR3 protein comes from TCRdb applying MiXCR to the 5' RACE reads. The repertoire holds 70,000 or so distinct CDR3 sequences, with approximately 14% as singletons. Sequencing used whole blood. Receptors were obtained from an adult who was a healthcare worker with PCR-confirmed SARS-CoV-2 infection or an uninfected control (not recorded which).

This clonotype appeared a few times. The J gene is TRBJ2-2, the V gene TRBV5-5; 9 positions agree with TRBD2. The ends lost 0 bases at V and 5 bases at J; junction bases unmatched: 11. Germline V CDR1 and CDR2: SGHKS, YYEKEE (reference sequence). CDR3 length equals 18 residues. CDR3 coding DNA: TGTGCCAGCAGCTTGGTCGGTAGCGGGGGCCCCAGGACCGGGGAGCTGTTTTTT. It yields the protein CASSLVGSGGPRTGELFF.

The CDR3 DNA is TGTGCCAGCAGATCGGGACTAGCGGGGGCCAATGAGCAGTTCTTC. Translating gives CASRSGLAGANEQFF. The chain joins TRBV7-9 to TRBJ2-1, with TRBD2 identical over 14 bases. The CDR3 contains 15 residues. Germline CDR1 SEHNR, CDR2 FQNEAQ (reference sequence). Unmatched junction bases numbered 4, after V lost 6 bases and J lost 6 bases.

This clonotype occurred many times. V gene TRBV5-5 combines with J gene TRBJ2-6, with D maybe TRBD1 (5 bases). In germline, CDR1 is SGHKS, CDR2 YYEKEE (reference sequence). With 0 bases removed from V and 3 bases from J, the gap between germline ends came to 7 bases. The CDR3 runs to 15 residues. The chain's CDR3 is CASSLAGFGANVLTF. Written as DNA, the CDR3 is TGTGCCAGCAGCTTGGCAGGGTTTGGGGCCAACGTCCTGACTTTC.

This clonotype was found a few times. The chain carries TRBV2 and TRBJ1-1; D remains ambiguous. Germline V gene lookup returns CDR1 SNHLY and CDR2 FYNNEI. V shed 2 bases and J shed 0 bases, with 7 bases lying between them. This CDR3 is built from 14 residues. The CDR3 is CASSELVLNTEAFF. CDR3 coding DNA: TGTGCCAGCAGTGAACTCGTGCTGAACACTGAAGCTTTCTTT.

This clonotype was recorded at least ten times. The rearrangement uses TRBV20-1 and TRBJ2-5; possibly TRBD1 for D (6 bases). Germline CDR1 reads DFQATT; CDR2 reads SNEGSKA (reference sequence). The germline V and J ends were trimmed by 6 bases and 2 bases, with 16 bases remaining between them. The CDR3 is 14 amino acids. CDR3 nucleotides: TGCAGTGCCGGAAGGGGGTCAGAACAAGAGACCCAGTACTTC. This translates into CSAGRGSEQETQYF.

This chain uses TRBV5-4 with TRBJ2-7; TRBD2 agrees at 10 bases. V was pared by 4 bases and J by 7 bases, with 5 bases of the junction left unmatched. Germline V gene data show CDR1 as SGHNT and CDR2 as YYREEE (reference sequence). The CDR3 consists of 13 residues. Written as DNA, the CDR3 is TGTGCCAGCAGCCCGAGCGGGGGGGAGGAGCAGTACTTC. It codes for CASSPSGGEEQYF. Full variable domain (outside the CDR3, taken from reference TRBV5-4 and TRBJ2-7): ETGVTQSPTHLIKTRGQQVTLRCSSQSGHNTVSWYQQALGQGPQFIFQYYREEENGRGNFPPRFSGLQFPNYSSELNVNALELDDSALYLCASSPSGGEEQYFGPGTRLTVT.

At least ten counts were recorded for this clonotype. The V call is TRBV14, the J call TRBJ1-1; D is uncertain. This CDR3 has 12 residues. Trimming removed 4 bases at V and 5 bases at J, with 8 bases between. The germline V gene has CDR1 SGHDN and CDR2 FVKESK. This CDR3 is CASSLVGTEAFF. The CDR3 DNA follows: TGTGCCAGCAGCCTTGTGGGGACTGAAGCTTTCTTT.

This clonotype was detected a few times. The gene calls are TRBV6-1 and TRBJ2-2; D could derive from TRBD1 or TRBD2 (5 bases each). Trimming shortened V by 5 bases and J by 6 bases, and 10 bases separated the two germline ends. Germline values: CDR1 MNHNS, CDR2 SASEGT. The CDR3 is made up of 13 amino acids. CDR3 nucleotide sequence: TGTGCCAGCAGTCGGGACCCGCCCGGGGAGCTGTTTTTT. Translated: CASSRDPPGELFF.

This clonotype was recorded only once. The chain links TRBV12-3 or TRBV12-4 to TRBJ1-5, with D perhaps matching TRBD1 (5 bases). V was clipped by 6 bases and J by 2 bases, with 11 bases between them. The CDR3 runs to 14 residues. CDR3 sequence reads: CASSPGHRNQPQHF. The CDR3 bases are TGTGCCAGCAGCCCGGGGCACCGCAATCAGCCCCAGCATTTT.

This clonotype showed up just a few times. The V and J genes are TRBV30 and TRBJ1-6; 7 bases line up with TRBD1. CDR1 GTSNPN and CDR2 SVGIG come from the germline V gene (reference sequence). V gave up 4 bases and J gave up 10 bases; unmatched junction bases: 10. This CDR3 spans 14 amino acids. The CDR3 sequence is CAWTQGISGSPLHF. The CDR3 coding sequence is TGTGCCTGGACACAGGGGATATCGGGATCACCCCTCCACTTT.

There are many counts of this clonotype. This rearrangement joins TRBV7-2 to TRBJ2-6; no clear D gene. V was clipped by 5 bases and J by 0 bases, with 8 bases between them. From germline, CDR1 is SGHTA and CDR2 FQGNSA. This CDR3 comprises 15 residues. The CDR3 sequence: CASSPAGSGANVLTF. The CDR3 nucleotides read TGTGCCAGCAGCCCAGCCGGCTCTGGGGCCAACGTCCTGACTTTC.

This clonotype showed up many times. The chain uses TRBV6-2 or TRBV6-3 and TRBJ2-5, with 7 bases identical to TRBD2. The germline CDR1 and CDR2 sequences are MNHEY and SVGEGT. V lost 7 bases and J lost 3; bases outside the gene matches: 8. This CDR3 contains 14 residues. Written as DNA, the CDR3 is TGTGCCAGCATGCGGTCGGCGGGGGAAGAGACCCAGTACTTC. This translates into CASMRSAGEETQYF.

At least ten counts were recorded for this clonotype. This rearrangement joins TRBV11-2 to TRBJ2-7; D not resolved. Germline V lookup: CDR1 SGHAT, CDR2 FQNNGV. V was pared by 3 bases and J by 1 base, with 10 bases between. The CDR3 consists of 14 residues. CDR3 amino acids: CASSFGVGSYEQYF. In DNA form, the CDR3 reads TGTGCCAGCAGCTTCGGCGTTGGATCCTACGAGCAGTACTTC.

In this sample, this clonotype turned up a few times. The rearrangement links TRBV5-1 to TRBJ2-5; D remains ambiguous. Trimming removed 0 bases from V and 1 base from J, with 10 bases in between. From germline, CDR1 is SGHRS and CDR2 YFSETQ. The CDR3 is 15 residues long. CDR3 DNA sequence: TGCGCCAGCAGCTTGGGTGGTATACCCCAAGAGACCCAGTACTTC. Translated, it gives CASSLGGIPQETQYF.

This clonotype showed up many times. This rearrangement joins TRBV2 to TRBJ2-5; TRBD2 aligns across 15 bases. Germline CDR1 and CDR2: SNHLY and FYNNEI. With 6 bases clipped from V and 6 bases from J, the junction kept 5 bases outside the gene matches. The length of the CDR3 is 15 residues. The CDR3 reads CASSGLAGGPQTQYF. The CDR3, as DNA: TGTGCCAGCAGCGGACTAGCGGGGGGGCCTCAGACCCAGTACTTC. The whole variable domain, filled in from reference TRBV2 and TRBJ2-5, reads EPEVTQTPSHQVTQMGQEVILRCVPISNHLYFYWYRQILGQKVEFLVSFYNNEISEKSEIFDDQFSVERPDGSNFTLKIRSTKLEDSAMYFCASSGLAGGPQTQYFGPGTRLLVL.

V usage is TRBV19 and J usage is TRBJ2-3; 14 bases fit TRBD2. V trimming: 3 bases; J trimming: 1 base; junction bases outside the gene matches: 6. The CDR3 sequence is 18 residues long. CDR1 and CDR2 (germline): LNHDA, SQIVND (reference sequence). CDR3 nucleotide sequence: TGTGCCAGTAGTATTCACAGGGGACTAGCGGGGGGCACAGATACGCAGTATTTT. It translates to CASSIHRGLAGGTDTQYF.

The V and J genes are TRBV9 and TRBJ2-7; perhaps TRBD2 as D (5 bases). The CDR3 runs to 13 residues. Trimming took off 3 bases at V and 4 bases at J, with 11 bases between the two ends. Germline V gene data show CDR1 as SGDLS and CDR2 as YYNGEE. CDR3 sequence reads: CASSAGVTYEQYF. The CDR3 DNA is TGTGCCAGCAGCGCCGGGGTGACTTACGAGCAGTACTTC. The full variable domain, its missing parts supplied by reference TRBV9 and TRBJ2-7, is DSGVTQTPKHLITATGQRVTLRCSPRSGDLSVYWYQQSLDQGLQFLIQYYNGEERAKGNILERFSAQQFPDLHSELNLSSLELGDSALYFCASSAGVTYEQYFGPGTRLTVT.

A remark on this clonotype: This sequence may be a read error, since a much larger clone differs from it by one base. The V and J genes are TRBV7-2 and TRBJ2-5; D is possibly TRBD1 (6 bases). Germline-derived CDR1 and CDR2 are SGHTA and FQGNSA. Trimming left V 3 bases short and J 2 bases short, with 7 bases between. The CDR3 is 13 amino acids. The CDR3, as DNA: TGTGCCAGCAGCTTTACAGGGCAAGAGACCCAGTACTTC. Protein: CASSFTGQETQYF.

This clonotype has only a few counts. This rearrangement joins TRBV28 to TRBJ1-1; possibly TRBD1 for D (6 bases). Trimming removed 6 bases from V and 4 bases from J, with 18 bases in between. Per the germline V gene, CDR1 is MDHEN and CDR2 is SYDVKM. This CDR3 has 15 amino acids. The chain's CDR3 is CASSPTTGWGTEAFF. In DNA form, the CDR3 reads TGTGCCAGCAGCCCGACGACAGGCTGGGGCACTGAAGCTTTCTTT.

This chain links TRBV7-9 with TRBJ2-2; 9 nucleotides align to TRBD1. The CDR3 runs 15 residues. Germline CDR1 is SEHNR and CDR2 is FQNEAQ (reference sequence). V lost 4 bases to trimming and J lost 1 base; unmatched junction nucleotides: 1. The CDR3 nucleotides are TGTGCCAGCAGCTCGGACAGGGGGAACACCGGGGAGCTGTTTTTT. This sequence encodes CASSSDRGNTGELFF.

The rearrangement links TRBV11-2 to TRBJ2-7; D ambiguous. V was trimmed by 0 bases and J by 3 bases, leaving 15 bases between them. This CDR3 is 16 amino acids long. Germline V gene sequence: CDR1 SGHAT, CDR2 FQNNGV. DNA for the CDR3: TGTGCCAGCAGCTTAGATCTCTACAGTCCGGGCTACGAGCAGTACTTC. Its protein product is CASSLDLYSPGYEQYF.

The genes are TRBV3-1 and TRBJ2-1; no reliable D call. Trimming removed 1 base from V and 0 bases from J, with 4 bases in between. The CDR3 consists of 14 residues. Germline V gives CDR1 LGHDT, CDR2 YNNKEL (reference sequence). The CDR3: CASSQGTSYNEQFF. The CDR3 DNA reads as TGTGCCAGCAGCCAAGGGACCTCCTACAATGAGCAGTTCTTC.

This clonotype came up a few times. This sequence joins TRBV2 and TRBJ2-1; 7 positions agree with TRBD2. The CDR3 consists of 15 residues. V gave up 5 bases and J gave up 7 bases; unmatched junction bases: 11. Germline-derived CDR1 and CDR2 are SNHLY and FYNNEI. The CDR3 DNA reads as TGTGCCAGCAGTCCAGTGGTGGGGGGGAAGAATGAGCAGTTCTTC. This sequence encodes CASSPVVGGKNEQFF.

In this sample, this clonotype turned up a few times. V and J are TRBV6-1 and TRBJ2-7; 8 bases fit TRBD2. The germline gives CDR1 MNHNS, CDR2 SASEGT. V was pared by 3 bases and J by 4 bases, with 5 bases of the junction left unmatched. The CDR3 extends over 14 amino acids. The CDR3: CASSEVAGSYEQYF. In nucleotides, the CDR3 is TGTGCCAGCAGTGAGGTAGCGGGGAGTTACGAGCAGTACTTC.

The rearrangement uses TRBV10-3 and TRBJ1-4; D unresolved. The CDR3 consists of 15 residues. Germline CDR1 ENHRY, CDR2 SYGVKD. The germline V and J ends were trimmed by 0 bases and 7 bases, with 12 bases remaining between them. Here the CDR3 reads CAISESEGGIEKLFF. Here the CDR3 DNA reads TGTGCCATCAGTGAGTCGGAGGGAGGGATTGAAAAACTGTTTTTT.

In its sample, this clonotype was seen many times. The V call is TRBV7-9, the J call TRBJ1-1; 10 positions agree with TRBD1. J lost 3 bases, V lost 4 bases, and 5 bases had no gene match. The germline gives CDR1 SEHNR, CDR2 FQNEAQ (reference sequence). The CDR3 loop spans 15 amino acids. The CDR3 region is CASSSGTGADTEAFF. In DNA, the CDR3 is TGTGCCAGCAGCTCGGGGACAGGGGCGGACACTGAAGCTTTCTTT.

The chain carries TRBV9 and TRBJ2-7, with D tentatively TRBD1 (6 bases). This CDR3 region has 13 residues. Trimming left V 0 bases short and J 7 bases short, with 11 bases between. CDR1 and CDR2 (germline): SGDLS, YYNGEE. CDR3 coding DNA: TGTGCCAGCAGCGTAGGGACAGTCGGAGAGCAGTACTTC. This gives the protein CASSVGTVGEQYF.

This clonotype was recorded many times. The chain uses TRBV2 and TRBJ2-7; D is undetermined. Germline assignment: CDR1 SNHLY and CDR2 FYNNEI. The CDR3 runs to 14 residues. Trimming shortened V by 3 bases and J by 0 bases, and 9 bases separated the two germline ends. For the CDR3, the DNA is TGTGCCAGCAGTGAGATCAGCCACTCCTACGAGCAGTACTTC. Translated, it gives CASSEISHSYEQYF. Supplemented by reference TRBV2 and TRBJ2-7, the full variable domain reads EPEVTQTPSHQVTQMGQEVILRCVPISNHLYFYWYRQILGQKVEFLVSFYNNEISEKSEIFDDQFSVERPDGSNFTLKIRSTKLEDSAMYFCASSEISHSYEQYFGPGTRLTVT.

J is TRBJ2-2 and V is TRBV6-6; TRBD2 matches 8 bases. V was pared by 2 bases and J by 4 bases, with 9 bases of the junction left unmatched. The CDR3 sequence is 17 residues long. Germline V CDR1 and CDR2: MNHNY, SVGAGI (reference sequence). CDR3 amino acids: CASSYPRGGGRTGELFF. As DNA, the CDR3 is TGTGCCAGCAGTTACCCCCGGGGGGGTGGTCGCACCGGGGAGCTGTTTTTT.

CDR3 sequence (DNA): TGTGCCAGCAGCCACCAAGATGTCAGGGATGGGACGGAAAAACTGTTTTTT. It specifies CASSHQDVRDGTEKLFF. The chain couples TRBV4-2 to TRBJ1-4; D might be TRBD1 (5 bases). This CDR3 comprises 17 residues. Trimming shortened V by 3 bases and J by 8 bases, and 22 bases separated the two germline ends. CDR1 LGHNA and CDR2 YNFKEQ come from the germline V gene.

This clonotype was seen at least ten times. The chain joins TRBV7-2 to TRBJ2-2, with TRBD2 as a possible D gene (6 bases). The V end was cut by 6 bases, the J end by 8 bases, with 13 bases between. Germline CDR1 reads SGHTA; CDR2 reads FQGNSA. The CDR3 spans 13 residues. The CDR3 DNA reads TGTGCCAGCAGGAGGGACTCTGCGGGGGAGCTGTTTTTT. It translates to CASRRDSAGELFF.

The CDR3 spells CAIGYHTDTQYF. For the CDR3, the DNA is TGTGCCATCGGCTACCACACAGATACGCAGTATTTT. The chain carries TRBV10-3 and TRBJ2-3; D remains unclear. Germline V lookup: CDR1 ENHRY, CDR2 SYGVKD. The V end was cut by 8 bases, the J end by 2 bases, with 8 bases between. The CDR3 contains 12 residues.